This T cell receptor beta chain derives from a study of CD8 T cells in ankylosing spondylitis. Regarding the study as a whole: Disease-linked clones bore a CD8+ phenotype and were relatively rare in peripheral blood. Within matched ankylosing spondylitis synovial fluid, disease-linked clones were reportedly significantly enriched. What appeared characteristic of ankylosing spondylitis blood was a TCR beta motif of several highly homologous variants. Some motif variants were previously reported in reactive arthritis synovial fluid and blood.

On this clonotype: Its antigen is unknown.

It was by quantitative 5'-RACE with molecular barcodes that TCR beta libraries were made. TCRdb analysed the 5' RACE reads with MiXCR anew, one entry per CDR3 protein. The sample lists about 330,000 distinct CDR3 sequences; under 8.5% were seen once. The CDR3 spans 12 residues. Germline V gene data show CDR1 as LNHNV and CDR2 as YYDKDF (reference sequence). V lost 6 bases, J lost 2 bases, and 8 bases lay in between. The clonotype originates from a male donor with ankylosing spondylitis. Material for sequencing was blood, either unsorted or a sorted T cell fraction (not recorded which). The chain couples TRBV15 to TRBJ2-7; D assignment may be TRBD1 or TRBD2 (5 bases each). CDR3 sequence reads: CATRGVAYEQYF. The CDR3 DNA is TGTGCCACCAGGGGGGTAGCCTACGAGCAGTACTTC.